One and the same sample provided the 21 T cell receptor beta chains below, sequenced in a study of spatial heterogeneity in lung cancer. One entry per CDR3 protein, called by TCRdb with MiXCR from the 5' RACE reads. The table lists about 9,000 distinct CDR3 sequences, about 5% of them singletons. The time point is: sample taken at primary tumor resection. This material consisted of PBMCs, taken at surgery. These receptors were taken from a male donor with early-stage non-small cell lung cancer.

This clonotype is termed medium-sized (0.01 to 0.1%). The chain is built from TRBV29-1 and TRBJ1-3, with 9 bases identical to TRBD1. The CDR3 extends over 15 amino acids. The germline gives CDR1 SQVTM, CDR2 ANQGSEA. The ends lost 2 bases at V and 2 bases at J; junction bases unmatched: 4. The CDR3 sequence is CSVERGTGPGNTIYF. In DNA form, the CDR3 reads TGCAGCGTTGAAAGGGGGACAGGGCCTGGAAACACCATATATTTT.

By sample share, this clonotype is large (0.1 to 1%). The gene calls are TRBV5-6 and TRBJ1-5, with 8 positions matching TRBD1. Germline trimming cut 2 bases from V and 7 bases from J; bases unmatched to any gene: 5. CDR1 SGHDT and CDR2 YYEEEE come from the germline V gene. This CDR3 has 14 residues. CDR3 bases: TGTGCCAGCAGCTTTGGACAGGGCGGGCAGCCCCAGCATTTT. Its translation: CASSFGQGGQPQHF.

This clonotype was observed at least ten times. CDR3 DNA sequence: TGTGCCAGCAGGCCGGGACTAGTATTCGATGAGCAGTTCTTC. Its translation: CASRPGLVFDEQFF. This chain links TRBV7-2 with TRBJ2-1; 8 positions match TRBD2. This CDR3 is built from 14 residues. CDR1 is SGHTA, CDR2 FQGNSA, per germline. Germline trimming cut 6 bases from V and 8 bases from J; bases unmatched to any gene: 9.

The chain joins TRBV27 to TRBJ2-7, with 7 bases fitting TRBD1. V was clipped by 3 bases and J by 4 bases; unmatched bases: 6. CDR1 is MNHEY, CDR2 SMNVEV, per germline (reference sequence). This CDR3 is 14 amino acids long. CDR3 region: CASSLRGPGYEQYF. The CDR3 DNA is TGTGCCAGCAGTTTGAGGGGGCCGGGGTACGAGCAGTACTTC.

By sample fraction, this clonotype is medium-sized (0.01 to 0.1%). The chain combines TRBV10-1 with TRBJ2-7; no definite D call. This CDR3 has 12 residues. CDR1 and CDR2 from the germline V gene are WNHNN and SYGVQD (reference sequence). Trimming took 3 bases from V and 4 from J, leaving 7 bases between them. The CDR3 sequence is CASSDIQYEQYV. CDR3 in DNA: TGCGCCAGCAGTGATATACAATACGAGCAGTACGTC.

This clonotype was seen ten or more times. The J gene is TRBJ1-5, the V gene TRBV12-3 or TRBV12-4; D is unresolved. The V end was cut by 7 bases, the J end by 0 bases, with 7 bases between. This CDR3 contains 13 residues. This CDR3 reads CASKVDSNQPQHF. CDR3 nucleotides: TGTGCCAGCAAGGTGGATAGCAATCAGCCCCAGCATTTT.

This clonotype was counted at least ten times. The V and J genes are TRBV2 and TRBJ2-7, with D tentatively TRBD2 (6 bases). CDR1 and CDR2 (germline): SNHLY, FYNNEI. The CDR3 runs to 14 residues. The ends were cut back, 7 bases at V and 5 bases at J, with 18 bases in the middle. The CDR3 sequence is CASIFSFGGNEQYF. For the CDR3, the DNA is TGTGCCAGCATTTTCTCCTTTGGGGGGAACGAGCAGTACTTC.

This clonotype occurred many times. The J gene is TRBJ2-1, the V gene TRBV5-1; D assignment may be TRBD1 or TRBD2 (5 bases each). CDR1 and CDR2 (germline): SGHRS, YFSETQ. Trimming took 0 bases from V and 7 from J, leaving 11 bases between them. CDR3 size: 14 residues. CDR3 in DNA: TGCGCCAGCAGCTTGGATTTGGGGGTGAATGAGCAGTTCTTC. Protein: CASSLDLGVNEQFF.

CDR3 sequence: CASSLGGQGQETQYF. In DNA form, the CDR3 reads TGTGCCAGCAGCTTAGGGGGACAGGGCCAAGAGACCCAGTACTTC. The chain has TRBV13 and TRBJ2-5; 9 nucleotides align to TRBD1. The CDR3 totals 15 residues. The V and J ends lost 0 bases and 1 base, in that order; junction bases with no gene match: 0. Germline V gene data show CDR1 as PRHDT and CDR2 as FYEKMQ (reference sequence).

This clonotype has a count of ten or more. The genes are TRBV5-4 and TRBJ1-6, with 10 bases that match TRBD1. V was pared by 4 bases and J by 0 bases, with 4 bases of the junction left unmatched. There are 17 residues in the CDR3. The germline V gene encodes CDR1 SGHNT and CDR2 YYREEE (reference sequence). The CDR3: CASSPGQGISYNSPLHF. The CDR3 DNA follows: TGTGCCAGCAGCCCGGGACAGGGGATCTCCTATAATTCACCCCTCCACTTT.

This clonotype is deemed medium-sized. The chain links TRBV28 to TRBJ1-2; no definite D call. The germline V gene encodes CDR1 MDHEN and CDR2 SYDVKM. The CDR3 extends over 13 amino acids. V shed 3 bases and J shed 8 bases, with 13 bases lying between them. This CDR3 reads CASSFSQMGGYTF. The CDR3 DNA follows: TGTGCCAGCAGTTTCTCACAGATGGGAGGCTACACCTTC.

Many counts were recorded for this clonotype. The V call is TRBV20-1, the J call TRBJ1-1; the D gene is possibly TRBD1 (5 bases). The V gene lost 3 bases and the J gene lost 0 bases, with 8 bases spanning the gap. The CDR3 length is 13 residues. In germline, CDR1 is DFQATT, CDR2 SNEGSKA (reference sequence). The CDR3 DNA reads TGCAGTGCTAGTGGGGCCATGAACACTGAAGCTTTCTTT. This translates into CSASGAMNTEAFF.

By its share, this clonotype is medium-sized (0.01 to 0.1%). This chain joins TRBV10-3 and TRBJ2-7, with D possibly TRBD2 on 6 matching bases. The CDR3 contains 14 residues. Germline CDR1 reads ENHRY; CDR2 reads SYGVKD. V lost 1 base and J 4 bases, leaving 11 bases between the germline ends. CDR3 region: CAISEFTGGYEQYF. The CDR3 coding sequence is TGTGCCATCAGTGAGTTTACCGGGGGTTACGAGCAGTACTTC.

V and J are TRBV15 and TRBJ2-3; tentatively, D is TRBD1 (5 bases). Germline CDR1 and CDR2: LNHNV and YYDKDF (reference sequence). V shed 3 bases and J shed 0 bases, with 13 bases lying between them. The CDR3 spans 16 residues. In DNA form, the CDR3 reads TGTGCCACCAGCAGCGGACAAGTTATTAGCACAGATACGCAGTATTTT. Protein sequence: CATSSGQVISTDTQYF. The full variable domain, rest sourced from reference TRBV15 and TRBJ2-3, is DAMVIQNPRYQVTQFGKPVTLSCSQTLNHNVMYWYQQKSSQAPKLLFHYYDKDFNNEADTPDNFQSRRPNTSFCFLDIRSPGLGDTAMYLCATSSGQVISTDTQYFGPGTRLTVL.

This clonotype was seen many times. The rearrangement joins TRBV6-2 or TRBV6-3 to TRBJ2-7; 13 nucleotides align to TRBD2. Germline CDR1 reads MNHEY; CDR2 reads SVGEGT. After removal of 2 bases from V and 4 bases from J, the junction contained 2 bases not matched to a gene. The CDR3 runs to 15 residues. In DNA, the CDR3 is TGTGCCAGCAGTTACAGGACTAGCGGGGGTTACGAGCAGTACTTC. This gives the protein CASSYRTSGGYEQYF.

This clonotype was counted ten times or more. This rearrangement joins TRBV7-8 to TRBJ2-2; 9 nucleotides line up with TRBD2. The CDR3 loop spans 13 amino acids. Germline CDR1 is SGHVS and CDR2 is FQNEAQ. Losses at the gene ends were 10 bases for V and 6 bases for J; bases not matched to a gene: 6. CDR3 sequence: CATGGGVAGELFF. The DNA for the CDR3 is TGTGCCACGGGCGGGGGGGTCGCCGGGGAGCTGTTTTTT.

This clonotype was picked up many times. This chain's CDR3 is CASSPSGGGNSPLHF. The CDR3 DNA is TGTGCCAGCAGTCCCTCGGGGGGAGGGAATTCACCCCTCCACTTT. The genes are TRBV28 and TRBJ1-6; a possible D gene is TRBD1 (5 bases). Between the trimmed V and J ends, which lost 5 bases and 7 bases, there was a span of 15 bases. In germline, CDR1 is MDHEN, CDR2 SYDVKM. This CDR3 contains 15 residues.

This clonotype is termed medium-sized (0.01 to 0.1%). The chain couples TRBV5-6 to TRBJ2-6, with 9 bases matching TRBD2. CDR3 length: 19 amino acids. The V gene's germline CDR1 is SGHDT and CDR2 YYEEEE. The V and J ends lost 4 bases and 0 bases, in that order; junction bases with no gene match: 11. The chain's CDR3 is CASSPAGAGGLSGANVLTF. The CDR3 region has the DNA TGTGCCAGCAGCCCCGCGGGAGCGGGGGGCCTCTCTGGGGCCAACGTCCTGACTTTC.

This clonotype was detected a few times. V is TRBV5-5 and J is TRBJ1-6, with D unresolved. The CDR3 covers 17 residues. V was clipped by 0 bases and J by 8 bases, with 18 bases between them. The germline V gene has CDR1 SGHKS and CDR2 YYEKEE (reference sequence). For the CDR3, the DNA is TGTGCCAGCAGCTTGGAGGCGCCTTCTACCCTCCATTCACCCCTCCACTTT. Its translation is CASSLEAPSTLHSPLHF.

By sample share, this clonotype is medium-sized. The chain has TRBV27 and TRBJ2-2; 8 nucleotides line up with TRBD2. In germline, CDR1 is MNHEY, CDR2 SMNVEV (reference sequence). The CDR3 runs 18 residues. The V and J ends lost 2 bases and 6 bases, in that order; junction bases with no gene match: 14. This CDR3 reads CASSLKGAGAQQAGELFF. The CDR3 DNA sequence: TGTGCCAGCAGTTTAAAGGGAGCGGGGGCCCAACAAGCCGGGGAGCTGTTTTTT.

This clonotype was detected many times. The genes are TRBV4-2 and TRBJ2-3; TRBD2 matches 12 bases. The CDR3 runs 19 residues. The germline V gene has CDR1 LGHNA and CDR2 YNFKEQ. Losses at the gene ends were 0 bases for V and 2 bases for J; bases not matched to a gene: 9. In nucleotides, the CDR3 is TGTGCCAGCAGCCAAGAGGACTTATCTAGCGGGGGGGCCACAGATACGCAGTATTTT. Amino acid sequence: CASSQEDLSSGGATDTQYF.